This is a list of T cell receptor beta chains from one sample in a study of cytomegalovirus exposure and HLA in healthy donors. Data came from immunoSEQ multiplex PCR; TCRdb stores just in-frame clones and leaves some out. Of 70,000 to 95,000 clones in the sample, around 79% were seen once. Sequenced: PBMCs. The origin of the receptors is a man aged 35 to 55 in good health and CMV-seronegative. The CDR3 runs from the conserved cysteine through the conserved F or W. The D gene is left open where the match is weak. Clone size is not always given. Where it is, it says once, few, many or a class for expanded clones.

TRBV9,TRBJ2-1,-,-,TGTGCCAGCAGCGTTACTAACTACAATGAGCAGTTCTTC,CASSVTNYNEQFF
TRBV19,TRBJ1-1,TRBD1,-,TGTGCCAGTAGTTGGGACAGGTCGAACACTGAAGCTTTCTTT,CASSWDRSNTEAFF
TRBV28,TRBJ2-2,TRBD1,-,TGTGCCAGCAGGCCCTGGGTGTGGGACAGCAACACCGGGGAGCTGTTTTTT,CASRPWVWDSNTGELFF
TRBV4-2,TRBJ2-5,TRBD2,-,TGTGCCAGCAGCCAAGAGGGGGGAGGGCCGGAGATCCAGTACTTC,CASSQEGGGPEIQYF
TRBV25-1,TRBJ2-3,-,-,TGTGCCAGCAGTGAATTAGGGGGAGCCGGCGCAGATACGCAGTATTTT,CASSELGGAGADTQYF
TRBV5-1,TRBJ2-3,-,-,TGCGCCAGCAGCTCTTTCGCGGGGCGCACAGATACGCAGTATTTT,CASSSFAGRTDTQYF
TRBV28,TRBJ2-3,TRBD2,-,TGTGCCAGCAGTTTTGGCGGGGGAAGACAGTATTTT,CASSFGGGRQYF
TRBV15,TRBJ2-7,-,-,TGTGCCACCAGCAGAGAGAAGGGGAACAGGGGAGGACTCCACGAGCAGTACTTC,CATSREKGNRGGLHEQYF
TRBV10-3,TRBJ1-5,TRBD1,-,TGTGCCATCAGTGGACAGGGGGCTGATCAGCCCCAGCATTTT,CAISGQGADQPQHF
TRBV2,TRBJ2-7,TRBD1,-,TGTGCCAGCAGGGATTATGACCCGGGACAGGGCTACGAGCAGTACTTC,CASRDYDPGQGYEQYF
TRBV4-1,TRBJ2-1,TRBD2,-,TGCGCCAGCAGCCACGCTAGCGGGAGCTCCTACAATGAGCAGTTCTTC,CASSHASGSSYNEQFF
TRBV6-1,TRBJ2-3,TRBD2,few,TGTGCCAGCAGTGAAGCCCGACTAGCGGGAGTCTCGCTAGATACGCAGTATTTT,CASSEARLAGVSLDTQYF
TRBV11-1,TRBJ2-1,-,once,TGTGCCAGCAGCTTAGGGCCACCCCTAGCCTCCTACAATGAGCAGTTCTTC,CASSLGPPLASYNEQFF
TRBV18,TRBJ1-2,TRBD1,-,TGTGCCAGCTCGGCCGGGACAGGGAATCGAGGCTACACCTTC,CASSAGTGNRGYTF
TRBV10-3,TRBJ2-3,TRBD2,once,TGTGCCATCAGTGAGATATACGAAGATGGAGCTAGCGGGAAAAAAGATACGCAGTATTTT,CAISEIYEDGASGKKDTQYF
TRBV18,TRBJ1-3,-,-,TGTGCCAGCTCACCATACGATACAAGCTCTGGAAACACCATATATTTT,CASSPYDTSSGNTIYF
TRBV2,TRBJ2-1,TRBD2,few,TGTGCCGCAGGGACTAGCGGGAGGGCTAACTATGAGCAGTTCTTC,CAAGTSGRANYEQFF
TRBV28,TRBJ2-7,TRBD1,-,TGTGCCAGCAGCACGGACAGGACCTACGAGCAGTACTTC,CASSTDRTYEQYF
TRBV7-9,TRBJ2-5,-,few,TGTGCCAGCAGCATGGGACACATCCAAGAGACCCAGTACTTC,CASSMGHIQETQYF
TRBV2,TRBJ1-6,-,-,TGTGCCAGCAGTGAAGGGAGCCGGAATTCACCCCTCCACTTT,CASSEGSRNSPLHF
TRBV10-2,TRBJ1-5,-,-,TGCGCCAGCAGTGACGTCGGTCAGCCCCAGCATTTT,CASSDVGQPQHF
TRBV5-4,TRBJ2-3,TRBD2,-,TGTGCCAGCAGCTTGGAAGGGCCTAGCGGAGATACGCAGTATTTT,CASSLEGPSGDTQYF
TRBV10-3,TRBJ1-5,-,-,TGTGCCTCTAAACCGGGGGTTGATCAGCCCCAGCATTTT,CASKPGVDQPQHF
TRBV5-4,TRBJ1-2,-,-,TGTGCCAGCAGCGATTACGAACTTCGTTGGGGCAACTATGGCTACACCTTC,CASSDYELRWGNYGYTF
TRBV7-2,TRBJ2-7,TRBD1,-,TGTGCCAGCAGCTCCCAAGGACAGGGCTACGAGCAGTACTTC,CASSSQGQGYEQYF
TRBV11-3,TRBJ2-1,-,-,TGTGCCAGCAGCCCACAGGGTTACAGTGAGCAGTTCTTC,CASSPQGYSEQFF
TRBV7-2,TRBJ2-6,TRBD2,-,TGTGCCAGCAGTTGGACTAGGGGCTCTGGGGCCAACGTCCTGACTTTC,CASSWTRGSGANVLTF
TRBV4-2,TRBJ1-2,-,-,TGTGCCAGCAGCCAAGATGGGACATACTATGGCTACACCTTC,CASSQDGTYYGYTF
TRBV6-1,TRBJ1-5,TRBD1,-,TGTGCCAGCAGTGAGGAATCAGGGGGCCGGAGCAATCAGCCCCAGCATTTT,CASSEESGGRSNQPQHF
TRBV9,TRBJ2-2,TRBD2,-,TGTGCCAGCAGCGTAACTAGCGAGTACACCGGGGAGCTGTTTTTT,CASSVTSEYTGELFF
TRBV28,TRBJ1-1,-,-,TGTGCCAGCCGAGCCGGGGGGTCCACTGAAGCTTTCTTT,CASRAGGSTEAFF
TRBV28,TRBJ1-4,TRBD1,-,TGTGCCAGCAGTACCGGGACAGGGGGCGGGAAACTGTTTTTT,CASSTGTGGGKLFF
TRBV7-3,TRBJ2-5,TRBD2,-,TGTGCCGGCAGCTTGACTAGCGGAGAGACCCAGTACTTC,CAGSLTSGETQYF
TRBV16,TRBJ1-5,-,-,TGTGCCAGCAGCCAAGAACGGAGCAATCAGCCCCAGCATTTT,CASSQERSNQPQHF
TRBV19,TRBJ1-2,TRBD1,-,TGTGCCAGTAGTCCGGGACAGATTTATGGCTACACCTTC,CASSPGQIYGYTF
TRBV5-1,TRBJ2-7,TRBD1,-,TGCGCCAGCAGCTTGAGTGGGGACAGGGCCTACGAGCAGTACTTC,CASSLSGDRAYEQYF
TRBV29-1,TRBJ2-1,TRBD2,-,TGCAGCGTTGATAGCGGGAGGATTGTTGAGCAGTTCTTC,CSVDSGRIVEQFF
TRBV27,TRBJ1-5,-,-,TGTGCCAGCAGTTTCGACAGTTATAGCAATCAGCCCCAGCATTTT,CASSFDSYSNQPQHF
TRBV19,TRBJ2-5,-,few,TGTGCCAGTAGTATTTCCAAAGAGACCCAGTACTTC,CASSISKETQYF
TRBV18,TRBJ2-5,TRBD1,once,TGTGCCAGCTCACGGGTGACAGGGGAGACCCAGTACTTC,CASSRVTGETQYF
TRBV10-3,TRBJ2-3,TRBD1,-,TGTGCCATCAGCGGACAGGGGGCCGGAGATACGCAGTATTTT,CAISGQGAGDTQYF
TRBV28,TRBJ1-5,TRBD1,-,TGTGCCAGCAGTTTAACAGGGGGCTATAGCAATCAGCCCCAGCATTTT,CASSLTGGYSNQPQHF
TRBV6-5,TRBJ2-7,TRBD1,-,TGTGCCAGCGCATATACGGGACAGCCGACCGACGAGCAGTACTTC,CASAYTGQPTDEQYF
TRBV10-3,TRBJ2-6,TRBD1,-,TGTGCCATCAGTGAGCGGACAGGGGCCGGGGCCAACGGCCTGACTTTC,CAISERTGAGANGLTF
TRBV7-6,TRBJ2-7,-,few,TGTGCCAGCAGCGGTAGGGGGGGATCCTACGAGCAGTACTTC,CASSGRGGSYEQYF
TRBV7-9,TRBJ2-7,TRBD2,-,TGTTCCAGCAGTGACGGACCGGGACTAGCGGTGTACGAGCAGTACTTC,CSSSDGPGLAVYEQYF
TRBV5-1,TRBJ2-5,TRBD1,-,TGCGCCAGCAGCTCCGGGACAGGGAAAGAAGAGACCCAGTACTTC,CASSSGTGKEETQYF
TRBV7-7,TRBJ2-1,TRBD2,-,TGTGCTAGCAGCTTGGGACTAGCAAGGTACAATGAGCAGTTCTTC,CASSLGLARYNEQFF
TRBV6-5,TRBJ1-3,-,-,TGTGCCAGCAGTTACTCCGGGTCCAACTCTGGAAACACCATATATTTT,CASSYSGSNSGNTIYF
TRBV7-8,TRBJ2-5,TRBD1,few,TGTGCCAGCAGCCTGAAAGGGGGCCAACGGACGCAAGAGACCCAGTACTTC,CASSLKGGQRTQETQYF
TRBV5-1,TRBJ2-2,TRBD2,-,TGCGCCAGCGGACTTAGCGGGACGAACACCGGGGAGCTGTTTTTT,CASGLSGTNTGELFF
TRBV7-9,TRBJ1-4,TRBD1,-,TGTGCCAGCAGCTTTGGACAGGGGACTAATGAAAAACTGTTTTTT,CASSFGQGTNEKLFF